Listed here are 20 T cell receptor beta chains from one sample, sequenced in a study of T cells in Graves' hyperthyroidism and ophthalmopathy. Authors of the study amplified TCR beta CDR3 regions from RNA transcripts. The primer set for the first-round RT-PCR of the TCR CDR3 was HTBI. TCRdb processed the multiplex PCR reads anew with MiXCR; each CDR3 protein has one entry. The table shows under 350,000 distinct CDR3 sequences, with about 18% occurring only once. Sequenced: blood. All receptors derive from a woman aged 45 to 65 with Graves' hyperthyroidism.

Many counts were recorded for this clonotype. This rearrangement joins TRBV12-3 or TRBV12-4 to TRBJ1-5, with a weak D call TRBD1 (5 bases). CDR3 length: 13 amino acids. The V gene lost 7 bases and the J gene lost 6 bases, with 13 bases spanning the gap. The CDR3 is CASTIGRVQPQHF. In nucleotides, the CDR3 is TGTGCCAGCACCATAGGCAGGGTTCAGCCCCAGCATTTT.

This clonotype has more than one count but fewer than ten. This chain links TRBV27 with TRBJ2-5; no reliable D call. The CDR3 totals 14 residues. The germline V gene has CDR1 MNHEY and CDR2 SMNVEV (reference sequence). V was cut by 6 bases and J by 2 bases, with 13 bases left in between. The CDR3 here is CASRQQIGQETQYF. CDR3 sequence (DNA): TGTGCCAGCAGGCAGCAAATCGGACAAGAGACCCAGTACTTC.

This clonotype has just a few counts. Sequence at one end of the junction differs from germline and may be a read error. The CDR3 is CAGSSYRGANYGYTF. DNA for the CDR3: TGTGCCGGCAGTTCCTACAGGGGAGCTAACTATGGCTACACCTTC. V usage is TRBV27 and J usage is TRBJ1-2; 7 bases are a match to TRBD1. The CDR3 extends over 15 amino acids. CDR1 MNHEY and CDR2 SMNVEV come from the germline V gene (reference sequence).

The V gene is TRBV3-1, the J gene TRBJ2-2; 12 bases map to TRBD2. Germline V CDR1 and CDR2: LGHDT, YNNKEL (reference sequence). V was clipped by 6 bases and J by 5 bases; unmatched bases: 7. The CDR3 spans 16 residues. The DNA of the CDR3 is TGTGCCAGCAGTCATACTAGCGGGAGGAGGACCGGGGAGCTGTTTTTT. As protein: CASSHTSGRRTGELFF.

The chain joins TRBV27 to TRBJ1-4, with 8 bases aligning to TRBD1. From germline, CDR1 is MNHEY and CDR2 SMNVEV (reference sequence). Trimming took 6 bases from V and 1 from J; bases not matched to a gene: 7. The CDR3 is made up of 16 amino acids. The CDR3 nucleotides read TGTGCCAGCAGCGCGACAGGGGTCTTAACTAATGAAAAACTGTTTTTT. Translated, it gives CASSATGVLTNEKLFF.

The chain uses TRBV30 and TRBJ1-6; D not resolved. Germline CDR1 GTSNPN, CDR2 SVGIG (reference sequence). This CDR3 comprises 12 residues. The V end was cut by 2 bases, the J end by 9 bases, with 8 bases between. This CDR3 is CAWSLDVSPLHF. The CDR3 coding sequence is TGTGCCTGGAGTCTTGACGTTTCACCCCTCCACTTT.

This sequence joins TRBV7-9 and TRBJ2-2; 8 bases are shared with TRBD2. The CDR3 extends over 15 amino acids. J lost 4 bases, V lost 2 bases, and 3 bases had no gene match. In germline, CDR1 is SEHNR, CDR2 FQNEAQ (reference sequence). Written as DNA, the CDR3 is TGTGCCAGCAGCTTACGGACTAGCCTCACCGGGGAGCTGTTTTTT. Translating gives CASSLRTSLTGELFF.

This clonotype was picked up many times. The chain is built from TRBV6-1 and TRBJ1-1, with D possibly matching TRBD1 (6 bases). V lost 6 bases to trimming and J lost 0 bases, with 11 bases between them. Germline lookup yields CDR1 MNHNS and CDR2 SASEGT. CDR3 length equals 14 residues. CDR3 nucleotides: TGTGCCAGCAGACAGGGAGGGATGAACACTGAAGCTTTCTTT. This encodes CASRQGGMNTEAFF.

V is TRBV3-1 and J is TRBJ2-4; D might be TRBD2 (5 bases). Germline loops: CDR1 LGHDT, CDR2 YNNKEL (reference sequence). The ends were cut back, 3 bases at V and 0 bases at J, with 15 bases in the middle. The length of the CDR3 is 17 residues. CDR3 protein: CASSQILGGGAKNIQYF. In DNA, the CDR3 is TGTGCCAGCAGCCAGATACTAGGCGGAGGAGCCAAAAACATTCAGTACTTC.

This sequence joins TRBV14 and TRBJ2-1; 7 bases are shared with TRBD2. Germline V gives CDR1 SGHDN, CDR2 FVKESK. The CDR3 runs 17 residues. J lost 0 bases, V lost 3 bases, and 8 bases had no gene match. The CDR3 bases are TGTGCCAGCAGCCATCTTGGGGGGGGGGGCTCCTACAATGAGCAGTTCTTC. Amino acid sequence: CASSHLGGGGSYNEQFF. Full variable domain (rest looked up from reference TRBV14 and TRBJ2-1): EAGVTQFPSHSVIEKGQTVTLRCDPISGHDNLYWYRRVMGKEIKFLLHFVKESKQDESGMPNNRFLAERTGGTYSTLKVQPAELEDSGVYFCASSHLGGGGSYNEQFFGPGTRLTVL.

This clonotype was observed once. A much larger clonotype is one base distant, so this may be a read error. The rearrangement uses TRBV6-4 and TRBJ2-7, with a tentative D call TRBD1 (5 bases). Between the trimmed V and J ends, which lost 7 bases and 0 bases, there was a span of 22 bases. Germline CDR1 MRHNA, CDR2 SNTAGT. This CDR3 comprises 17 residues. This CDR3 reads CASTYQLGWQGSYEQYF. In DNA form, the CDR3 reads TGTGCCAGCACCTACCAGCTGGGGTGGCAGGGCTCCTACGAGCAGTACTTC.

This clonotype was seen ten or more times. The V gene is TRBV7-9, the J gene TRBJ2-7, with no clear D. The CDR3 is 14 residues long. CDR1 and CDR2 from the germline V gene are SEHNR and FQNEAQ (reference sequence). V lost 1 base and J lost 6, with 13 bases in between. The CDR3 here is CASSLEVYSGEQYF. Here the CDR3 DNA reads TGTGCCAGCAGCTTAGAAGTATATTCAGGCGAGCAGTACTTC.

This sequence joins TRBV4-1 and TRBJ2-2, with D possibly TRBD2 on 5 matching bases. Trimming shortened V by 0 bases and J by 5 bases, and 10 bases separated the two germline ends. Germline CDR1 is MGHRA and CDR2 is YSYEKL. The CDR3 sequence is 15 residues long. The CDR3 nucleotides read TGCGCCAGCAGCCAAGAAGTGACGGGGACCGGGGAGCTGTTTTTT. Translation gives CASSQEVTGTGELFF.

This clonotype was observed at least ten times. This sequence joins TRBV10-3 and TRBJ2-1; D remains unclear. CDR3 length: 12 residues. Germline CDR1 is ENHRY and CDR2 is SYGVKD. Trimming cost V 4 bases and J 7 bases, with 8 bases left between them. CDR3 in amino acids: CAISAVNNEQFF. CDR3 coding DNA: TGTGCCATCAGTGCAGTGAATAATGAGCAGTTCTTC.

This clonotype appeared many times. This rearrangement joins TRBV20-1 to TRBJ1-5, with D hard to call. Germline loops: CDR1 DFQATT, CDR2 SNEGSKA (reference sequence). The V gene lost 3 bases and the J gene lost 0 bases, with 12 bases spanning the gap. The CDR3 consists of 15 residues. CDR3 loop: CSASNLRDSNQPQHF. CDR3 sequence (DNA): TGCAGTGCTAGTAATCTCCGGGATAGCAATCAGCCCCAGCATTTT.

The sample holds many counts of this clonotype. The chain carries TRBV28 and TRBJ1-1; D gene ambiguous. Germline-derived CDR1 and CDR2 are MDHEN and SYDVKM. V was shortened by 5 bases and J by 3 bases, with 19 bases between the two germline ends. The CDR3 is 16 residues long. The CDR3 spells CASSKFSFSSHTEAFF. CDR3 nucleotide sequence: TGTGCCAGCAGTAAGTTTTCCTTTTCGTCGCACACTGAAGCTTTCTTT. Full variable domain (remainder filled in from reference TRBV28 and TRBJ1-1): DVKVTQSSRYLVKRTGEKVFLECVQDMDHENMFWYRQDPGLGLRLIYFSYDVKMKEKGDIPEGYSVSREKKERFSLILESASTNQTSMYLCASSKFSFSSHTEAFFGQGTRLTVV.

This sequence joins TRBV6-1 and TRBJ2-1; no reliable D call. With 9 bases removed from V and 3 bases from J, the gap between germline ends came to 12 bases. CDR1 MNHNS and CDR2 SASEGT come from the germline V gene. This CDR3 has 13 amino acids. The CDR3 sequence is CASSTSNYNEQFF. Written as DNA, the CDR3 is TGTGCCAGTTCCACGAGTAACTACAATGAGCAGTTCTTC.

This clonotype was observed a few times. V usage is TRBV18 and J usage is TRBJ1-1, with D unresolved. The germline gives CDR1 KGHSH, CDR2 LQKENI. Trimming pared 0 bases from V and 11 bases from J, leaving 16 bases between. CDR3 length: 14 residues. This CDR3 reads CASSPPSDPGPAFF. The CDR3 bases are TGTGCCAGCTCACCACCTTCGGACCCCGGGCCGGCTTTCTTT.

This clonotype was observed at least ten times. V and J are TRBV18 and TRBJ2-7; D might be TRBD1 (6 bases). The CDR3 is 15 amino acids. Trimming stripped 3 bases from V and 3 bases from J, with 15 bases between. Germline CDR1 and CDR2: KGHSH and LQKENI. CDR3 sequence reads: CASSPGPGQIYEQYF. CDR3 DNA sequence: TGTGCCAGCTCACCCGGCCCGGGACAAATCTACGAGCAGTACTTC. The entire variable domain, with the rest obtained from reference TRBV18 and TRBJ2-7, is as follows: NAGVMQNPRHLVRRRGQEARLRCSPMKGHSHVYWYRQLPEEGLKFMVYLQKENIIDESGMPKERFSAEFPKEGPSILRIQQVVRGDSAAYFCASSPGPGQIYEQYFGPGTRLTVT.

This clonotype has ten or more counts. CDR3 sequence reads: CASSISGIMNTEAFF. The CDR3 region has the DNA TGTGCCAGTAGTATTTCAGGGATCATGAACACTGAAGCTTTCTTT. The chain carries TRBV19 and TRBJ1-1; a weak D match, TRBD1 (5 bases). The CDR3 is made up of 15 amino acids. Looked up from germline, CDR1 is LNHDA and CDR2 is SQIVND (reference sequence). Trimming pared 3 bases from V and 0 bases from J, leaving 11 bases between.